The T cell receptor beta chain under discussion was sequenced for a study of blood T cell repertoires in COVID-19. Study summary: PBMCs, B-cell-depleted T cells, or T cells were the source of the cDNA or gDNA that made up the material.

Assay: immunoSEQ multiplex PCR; the TCRdb copy retains only in-frame clones and omits some. The sample includes 90,000 to 140,000 clones, 81% seen only once; the top ten take roughly 37%. The CDR3 consists of 15 residues. V lost 2 bases and J lost 4; bases outside the gene matches: 5. Germline assignment: CDR1 MDHEN and CDR2 SYDVKM. This clone was seen once. The rearrangement joins TRBV28 to TRBJ1-3; TRBD1 aligns across 7 bases. The sample comprised peripheral blood. The TCR comes from an elderly man with acute or convalescent COVID-19. The CDR3 DNA reads TGTGCCAGCAGTTTAGAGGGGGCACGGGGAAACACCATATATTTT. It codes for CASSLEGARGNTIYF.